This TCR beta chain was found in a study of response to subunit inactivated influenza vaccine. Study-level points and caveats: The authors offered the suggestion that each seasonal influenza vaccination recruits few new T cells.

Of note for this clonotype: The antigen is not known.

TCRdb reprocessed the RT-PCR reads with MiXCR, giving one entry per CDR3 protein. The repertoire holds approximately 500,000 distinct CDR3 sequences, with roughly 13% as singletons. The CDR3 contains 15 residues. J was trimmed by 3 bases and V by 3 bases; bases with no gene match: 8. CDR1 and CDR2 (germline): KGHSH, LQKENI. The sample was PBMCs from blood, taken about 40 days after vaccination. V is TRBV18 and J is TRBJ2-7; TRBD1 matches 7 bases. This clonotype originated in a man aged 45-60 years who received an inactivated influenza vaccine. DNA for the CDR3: TGTGCCAGCTCACCCGCGCCCGGGACAGACTACGAGCAGTACTTC. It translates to CASSPAPGTDYEQYF. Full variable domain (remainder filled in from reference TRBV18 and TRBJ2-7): NAGVMQNPRHLVRRRGQEARLRCSPMKGHSHVYWYRQLPEEGLKFMVYLQKENIIDESGMPKERFSAEFPKEGPSILRIQQVVRGDSAAYFCASSPAPGTDYEQYFGPGTRLTVT.